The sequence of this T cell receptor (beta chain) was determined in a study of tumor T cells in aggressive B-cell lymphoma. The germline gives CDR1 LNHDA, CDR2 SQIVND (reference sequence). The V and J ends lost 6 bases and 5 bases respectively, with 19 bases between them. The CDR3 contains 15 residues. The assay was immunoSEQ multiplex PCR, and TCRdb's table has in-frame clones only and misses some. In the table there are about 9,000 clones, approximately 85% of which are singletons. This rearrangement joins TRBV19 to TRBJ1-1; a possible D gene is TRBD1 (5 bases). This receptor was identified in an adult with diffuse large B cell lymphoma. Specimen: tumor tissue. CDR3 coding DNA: TGTGCCAGTAGATCTGACAGACTCGGCAAGACTGAAGCTTTCTTT. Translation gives CASRSDRLGKTEAFF.